Listed below are T cell receptor beta chains from one sample, sequenced in a study of OX40 agonist ivuxolimab in advanced cancers. TCRdb keeps only in-frame clones here, not all; method: immunoSEQ multiplex PCR. The table has tens of thousands of clones, 70% to 90% seen once. Source: CD4+ or CD8+ T cells sorted from blood, taken in a trial of the OX40 agonist ivuxolimab. The receptors shown here come from an adult with an advanced solid tumor such as melanoma, head and neck, liver or kidney cancer. Both conserved end residues are part of each CDR3. D genes are given only for firm matches. Expanded clones get a size class; other rows say once, few or many, or leave the size out.

v_gene: TRBV6-6; d_gene: -; abundance: -; j_gene: TRBJ2-3; CDR3aa: CASSYNAGTTDTQYF; CDR3nt: TGTGCCAGCAGTTATAACGCAGGGACCACAGATACGCAGTATTTT
v_gene: TRBV11-2; d_gene: TRBD1; abundance: -; j_gene: TRBJ2-4; CDR3aa: CASSLAGGERNIQYF; CDR3nt: TGTGCCAGCAGTCTAGCAGGGGGCGAGAGAAACATTCAGTACTTC
v_gene: TRBV14; d_gene: TRBD2; abundance: -; j_gene: TRBJ2-1; CDR3aa: CASSQLAGNAYNEQFF; CDR3nt: TGTGCCAGCAGCCAATTAGCGGGAAACGCCTACAATGAGCAGTTCTTC
v_gene: TRBV28; d_gene: -; abundance: -; j_gene: TRBJ2-5; CDR3aa: CASCSGQKETQYF; CDR3nt: TGTGCCAGCTGCTCGGGCCAAAAGGAGACCCAGTACTTC
v_gene: TRBV29-1; d_gene: TRBD1; abundance: once; j_gene: TRBJ2-7; CDR3aa: CSAWDRSSYEQYF; CDR3nt: TGCAGCGCCTGGGACAGGAGCTCCTACGAGCAGTACTTC
v_gene: TRBV5-1; d_gene: -; abundance: few; j_gene: TRBJ2-1; CDR3aa: CASSSGFYYNEQFF; CDR3nt: TGCGCCAGCAGCTCGGGATTTTACTACAATGAGCAGTTCTTC
v_gene: TRBV5-1; d_gene: -; abundance: -; j_gene: TRBJ1-1; CDR3aa: CASSLVGENTEAFF; CDR3nt: TGCGCCAGCAGCTTGGTAGGGGAGAACACTGAAGCTTTCTTT
v_gene: TRBV14; d_gene: -; abundance: -; j_gene: TRBJ1-2; CDR3aa: CASSQDWRIGTNNYGYTF; CDR3nt: TGTGCCAGCAGCCAAGATTGGAGAATCGGGACAAATAACTATGGCTACACCTTC
v_gene: TRBV19; d_gene: TRBD1; abundance: -; j_gene: TRBJ1-2; CDR3aa: CASSPLQPGGDGYTF; CDR3nt: TGTGCCAGTAGTCCCCTTCAGCCAGGGGGCGATGGCTACACCTTC
v_gene: TRBV19; d_gene: TRBD2; abundance: -; j_gene: TRBJ2-1; CDR3aa: CASSATSGPYNEQFF; CDR3nt: TGTGCCAGTAGTGCGACTAGCGGACCCTACAATGAGCAGTTCTTC
v_gene: TRBV18; d_gene: -; abundance: few; j_gene: TRBJ2-2; CDR3aa: CASSPPNRGANTGELFF; CDR3nt: TGTGCCAGCTCACCGCCCAATCGGGGAGCGAACACCGGGGAGCTGTTTTTT
v_gene: TRBV11-2; d_gene: TRBD1; abundance: few; j_gene: TRBJ1-2; CDR3aa: CASSLTGQGYGYTF; CDR3nt: TGTGCCAGCAGCTTAACAGGACAGGGCTATGGCTACACCTTC
v_gene: TRBV18; d_gene: -; abundance: -; j_gene: TRBJ2-7; CDR3aa: CASSQARSEQYF; CDR3nt: TGTGCCAGCTCACAAGCTAGGAGCGAGCAGTACTTC
v_gene: TRBV6-6; d_gene: -; abundance: -; j_gene: TRBJ2-2; CDR3aa: CASRQGGTGELFF; CDR3nt: TGTGCCAGCCGACAGGGAGGCACCGGGGAGCTGTTTTTT